This entry features one T cell receptor beta chain sequence. Its antigen is unidentified. Trimming cost V 6 bases and J 7 bases; bases outside gene matches: 9. This CDR3 region has 15 residues. The V gene's germline CDR1 is MNHEY and CDR2 SVGAGI. Sequencing was performed with immunoSEQ multiplex PCR; in TCRdb, only in-frame clones are kept and a portion is missing. This repertoire shows roughly 15,000 clones, about nine tenths found once; its top ten account for around 45%. The entry originates in a study of T cell clones after liver transplantation. Study details: Until 12-24 months post-transplant, subjects got standard immunosuppression and no induction.

Findings and limits, study-wide: Graft donor-reactive T cells may have migrated into the graft rather than being deleted.

This clonotype was sampled from a human donor who received a liver transplant. The source was CD8+ T cells from blood, collected before liver transplant. This chain uses TRBV6-5 with TRBJ2-1; 10 bases line up with TRBD2. CDR3 DNA sequence: TGTGCCAGCAGCCCTGACTTTAGCGGGAGGAATGAGCAGTTCTTC. Protein: CASSPDFSGRNEQFF.